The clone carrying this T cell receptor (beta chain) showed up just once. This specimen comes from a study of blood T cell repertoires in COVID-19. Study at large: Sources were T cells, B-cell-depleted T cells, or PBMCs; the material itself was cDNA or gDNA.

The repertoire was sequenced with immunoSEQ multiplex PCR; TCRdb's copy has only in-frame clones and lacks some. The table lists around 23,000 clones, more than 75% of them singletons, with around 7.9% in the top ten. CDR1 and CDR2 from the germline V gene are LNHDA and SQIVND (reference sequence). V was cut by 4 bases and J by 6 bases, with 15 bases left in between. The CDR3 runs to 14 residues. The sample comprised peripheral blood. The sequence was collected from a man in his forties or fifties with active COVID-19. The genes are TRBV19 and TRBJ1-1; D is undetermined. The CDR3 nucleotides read TGTGCCAGTAGTAACCCCTCTAGGTCGGCTGAAGCTTTCTTT. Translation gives CASSNPSRSAEAFF.